The present T cell receptor (beta chain) was sequenced within a study of blood T cell repertoires in COVID-19. Study context: Whether acute or convalescent, the COVID-19 samples came from the United States, Italy and Spain. T cells, B-cell-depleted T cells, or PBMCs provided the cDNA or gDNA that served as material.

As handled by the study authors: The authors estimated nucleated cell counts from reference gene primer amplification. Profiled with immunoSEQ multiplex PCR; TCRdb holds only in-frame clones, not every one. D and trimming come from the DNA, and the V and J calls and clone size come from that table. The sample holds about 130,000 clones; more than 75% are singletons and the top ten take roughly an eighth. The germline gives CDR1 SGHVS, CDR2 FQNEAQ. The CDR3 extends over 17 amino acids. V shed 2 bases, J shed 5 bases, and the junction held 14 bases outside the gene matches. Enrolled during active infection, Seattle patients were then followed longitudinally.

Sequenced: peripheral blood. This sequence joins TRBV7-8 and TRBJ1-1; 7 bases agree with TRBD1. The TCR sequence derives from a woman between 65 and 79 years old with COVID-19, enrolled during active disease. CDR3 sequence: CASSLTRDREVRTEAFF. CDR3 DNA sequence: TGTGCCAGCAGCTTAACCCGCGACAGGGAAGTCAGGACTGAAGCTTTCTTT.